One T cell receptor (beta chain) is described in this entry. The data belong to a study of blood T cell repertoires in COVID-19. Study background: Acute-phase and convalescent COVID-19 samples originated in the United States, Italy and Spain. From T cells, B-cell-depleted T cells, or PBMCs came the material, which was cDNA or gDNA.

The CDR3 is 15 amino acids. The germline gives CDR1 SEHNR, CDR2 FQNEAQ (reference sequence). Unmatched junction bases numbered 8, after V lost 5 bases and J lost 6 bases. TCRdb's copy holds only in-frame clones and misses some; the assay was immunoSEQ multiplex PCR. The profile covers approximately 25,000 clones, with 92% appearing a single time and roughly 32% taken by the ten largest. The receptor's source is an older man with active COVID-19. The sequencing sample was made of peripheral blood. The V gene is TRBV7-9, the J gene TRBJ2-7; 12 bases agree with TRBD2. This CDR3 is CASSPRLAGESEQYF. The CDR3 DNA reads as TGTGCCAGCAGCCCCCGACTAGCGGGAGAATCCGAGCAGTACTTC. The entire variable domain, with the rest obtained from reference TRBV7-9 and TRBJ2-7, is as follows: DTGVSQNPRHKITKRGQNVTFRCDPISEHNRLYWYRQTLGQGPEFLTYFQNEAQLEKSRLLSDRFSAERPKGSFSTLEIQRTEQGDSAMYLCASSPRLAGESEQYFGPGTRLTVT.